This passage covers 26 T cell receptor beta chains from one sample sequenced in a study of blood T cell repertoires in COVID-19. Assay: immunoSEQ multiplex PCR; the TCRdb copy retains only in-frame clones and omits some. The sample lists under 300,000 clones, 83% occurring once. The sample consisted of peripheral blood. The receptor set was obtained from a human donor in a cohort sampled during active COVID-19.

The rearrangement links TRBV5-1 to TRBJ2-1; D may be TRBD2 (5 bases). The CDR3 covers 17 residues. Between the trimmed V and J ends, which lost 4 bases and 0 bases, there was a span of 17 bases. Looked up from germline, CDR1 is SGHRS and CDR2 is YFSETQ. Written as DNA, the CDR3 is TGCGCCAGCAGCAACAACATGGCGGGTAGCTCCTACAATGAGCAGTTCTTC. Translation: CASSNNMAGSSYNEQFF.

The V gene is TRBV5-1, the J gene TRBJ2-1, with 11 bases that match TRBD2. Germline CDR1 and CDR2: SGHRS and YFSETQ. This CDR3 comprises 18 residues. The trim removed 0 bases at V and 6 bases at J, leaving 11 bases unmatched. Written as DNA, the CDR3 is TGCGCCAGCAGCTTGGCTAGTAGCGGGAGGGGCGGCCCCAATGAGCAGTTCTTC. Protein: CASSLASSGRGGPNEQFF.

V gene TRBV18 combines with J gene TRBJ1-4, with 8 bases identical to TRBD1. Per the germline V gene, CDR1 is KGHSH and CDR2 is LQKENI. The CDR3 extends over 15 amino acids. V gave up 3 bases and J gave up 8 bases; unmatched junction bases: 8. Here the CDR3 reads CASSPRATGDEKLFF. Here the CDR3 DNA reads TGTGCCAGCTCACCGCGCGCGACAGGGGACGAAAAACTGTTTTTT.

V is TRBV5-1 and J is TRBJ1-1; tentatively, D is TRBD1 (6 bases). Trimming cost V 3 bases and J 0 bases, with 9 bases left between them. Germline CDR1 reads SGHRS; CDR2 reads YFSETQ. CDR3 length equals 14 residues. The CDR3, as DNA: TGCGCCAGCAGCTCACAGGGCCTGAACACTGAAGCTTTCTTT. Translation: CASSSQGLNTEAFF.

This chain joins TRBV19 and TRBJ1-4; 7 nucleotides align to TRBD1. Per the germline V gene, CDR1 is LNHDA and CDR2 is SQIVND (reference sequence). CDR3 length equals 15 residues. V lost 8 bases and J lost 0; bases outside the gene matches: 6. CDR3 nucleotide sequence: TGTGCCAGTTATCGGGACAGTACAACTAATGAAAAACTGTTTTTT. It yields the protein CASYRDSTTNEKLFF.

The J gene is TRBJ1-5, the V gene TRBV5-1, with 7 bases identical to TRBD1. The CDR3 runs to 13 residues. The germline gives CDR1 SGHRS, CDR2 YFSETQ. Trimming took 1 base from V and 5 from J; bases not matched to a gene: 0. CDR3 DNA sequence: TGCGCCAGCAGCTTGACAGGGGATCAGCCCCAGCATTTT. Protein product: CASSLTGDQPQHF.

The CDR3 is CASSPPPTGLNEKLFF. CDR3 DNA sequence: TGTGCCAGCTCACCACCCCCGACAGGGCTAAATGAAAAACTGTTTTTT. The rearrangement joins TRBV18 to TRBJ1-4; 7 positions match TRBD1. CDR1 is KGHSH and CDR2 is LQKENI in the germline V gene. The trim removed 0 bases at V and 5 bases at J, leaving 6 bases unmatched. The CDR3 has 16 amino acids.

The chain recombines TRBV20-1 with TRBJ1-1; TRBD1 is a possible D gene (5 bases). The CDR3 has 11 amino acids. The V end lost 6 bases, the J end lost 3 bases, and 8 bases lay between the germline ends. CDR1 and CDR2 from the germline V gene are DFQATT and SNEGSKA (reference sequence). CDR3 in amino acids: CSASRDTEAFF. CDR3 nucleotides: TGCAGTGCCTCCAGGGACACTGAAGCTTTCTTT.

The chain couples TRBV5-8 to TRBJ1-2; D possibly corresponds to TRBD1 (5 bases). With 0 bases removed from V and 0 bases from J, the gap between germline ends came to 9 bases. The length of the CDR3 is 15 residues. Germline values: CDR1 SGHTS, CDR2 YDEGEE. Written as DNA, the CDR3 is TGTGCCAGCAGCTTGGTAGGGGAAGCTAACTATGGCTACACCTTC. Translation gives CASSLVGEANYGYTF.

This clone was seen once. V is TRBV28 and J is TRBJ2-5; D possibly corresponds to TRBD2 (5 bases). CDR3 length equals 14 residues. Deletions cut 6 bases from V and 4 bases from J, with 15 bases between. CDR1 and CDR2 (germline): MDHEN, SYDVKM. The CDR3 DNA reads as TGTGCCAGCAGACAAGTTCGGGGTGGAGAGACCCAGTACTTC. This sequence encodes CASRQVRGGETQYF.

This clone has more than one count but fewer than ten. V is TRBV6-1 and J is TRBJ1-2; TRBD1 agrees at 10 bases. From germline, CDR1 is MNHNS and CDR2 SASEGT. This CDR3 has 16 amino acids. V gave up 3 bases and J gave up 7 bases; unmatched junction bases: 11. The CDR3 loop reads CASSDDRGLFMSGYTF. The CDR3, as DNA: TGTGCCAGCAGTGATGACAGGGGGCTTTTTATGAGTGGCTACACCTTC.

This chain connects TRBV7-2 to TRBJ1-3, with 11 bases matching TRBD1. Germline loops: CDR1 SGHTA, CDR2 FQGNSA. Trimming at V came to 4 bases and at J to 0 bases, leaving 2 bases not matched to a gene. CDR3 size: 16 residues. For the CDR3, the DNA is TGTGCCAGCAGCTCCGGGACAGGGGGCTCTGGAAACACCATATATTTT. Its translation is CASSSGTGGSGNTIYF.

The V call is TRBV30, the J call TRBJ2-1; D remains ambiguous. From germline, CDR1 is GTSNPN and CDR2 SVGIG (reference sequence). This CDR3 has 17 amino acids. V was clipped by 4 bases and J by 1 base, with 20 bases between them. The DNA of the CDR3 is TGTGCCTGGACTTACGCCTGGGCCGACGGATCCTACAATGAGCAGTTCTTC. Amino acids: CAWTYAWADGSYNEQFF. Full variable domain (outside the CDR3, taken from reference TRBV30 and TRBJ2-1): SQTIHQWPATLVQPVGSPLSLECTVEGTSNPNLYWYRQAAGRGLQLLFYSVGIGQISSEVPQNLSASRPQDRQFILSSKKLLLSDSGFYLCAWTYAWADGSYNEQFFGPGTRLTVL.

The chain links TRBV12-3 or TRBV12-4 to TRBJ1-3, with TRBD1 identical over 7 bases. The J segment lost 9 bases and the V segment lost 7 bases, leaving 6 bases of the junction unmatched. This CDR3 contains 12 residues. In DNA, the CDR3 is TGTGCCAGCACCTCGACAGGGACCACCATATATTTT. It encodes CASTSTGTTIYF.

This chain links TRBV6-5 with TRBJ1-1; D is possibly TRBD1 (5 bases). The CDR3 runs 13 residues. The germline V and J ends were trimmed by 8 bases and 4 bases, with 14 bases remaining between them. The germline gives CDR1 MNHEY, CDR2 SVGAGI. CDR3: CASAGGDGTEAFF. CDR3 DNA sequence: TGTGCCAGCGCGGGGGGGGACGGCACTGAAGCTTTCTTT.

This clone has just a few counts. The chain couples TRBV10-3 to TRBJ2-3; 7 bases fit TRBD1. J lost 4 bases, V lost 4 bases, and 8 bases had no gene match. Germline assignment: CDR1 ENHRY and CDR2 SYGVKD. The CDR3 has 15 amino acids. The CDR3, as DNA: TGTGCCATCAGTGGTCGGCGAGGGGGCCCAGATACGCAGTATTTT. Translating it yields CAISGRRGGPDTQYF.

V is TRBV30 and J is TRBJ2-7, with 8 bases lining up with TRBD1. V lost 0 bases to trimming and J lost 6 bases; unmatched junction nucleotides: 4. Per germline, CDR1 GTSNPN and CDR2 SVGIG (reference sequence). This CDR3 contains 13 residues. The CDR3 spells CAWSVQGAREQYF. The CDR3 DNA is TGTGCCTGGAGTGTCCAGGGGGCCCGCGAGCAGTACTTC. Full variable domain (rest looked up from reference TRBV30 and TRBJ2-7): SQTIHQWPATLVQPVGSPLSLECTVEGTSNPNLYWYRQAAGRGLQLLFYSVGIGQISSEVPQNLSASRPQDRQFILSSKKLLLSDSGFYLCAWSVQGAREQYFGPGTRLTVT.

The CDR3 loop reads CASSIEQGGTGELFF. CDR3 in DNA: TGTGCCAGTAGTATTGAACAGGGGGGCACCGGGGAGCTGTTTTTT. This chain links TRBV19 with TRBJ2-2; 8 bases are shared with TRBD1. Germline V gives CDR1 LNHDA, CDR2 SQIVND (reference sequence). The length of the CDR3 is 15 residues. Unmatched junction bases numbered 4, after V lost 3 bases and J lost 4 bases.

This clone occurred once. The CDR3 protein is CASSLTRTGNTEAFF. CDR3 in DNA: TGTGCCAGCAGCCTAACCCGGACAGGGAACACTGAAGCTTTCTTT. The chain links TRBV7-8 to TRBJ1-1, with TRBD1 matching over 7 bases. Per germline, CDR1 SGHVS and CDR2 FQNEAQ. The junction had 7 bases not matched to a gene; V was cut back by 5 bases and J by 1 base. The CDR3 has 15 amino acids.

Only a few counts were recorded for this clone. The V and J genes are TRBV5-1 and TRBJ2-7, with a weak D call TRBD1 (7 bases). The CDR3 is made up of 14 amino acids. CDR1 SGHRS and CDR2 YFSETQ come from the germline V gene. The ends were cut back, 1 base at V and 3 bases at J, with 11 bases in the middle. The CDR3 sequence is CASSLWRGLYEQYF. The CDR3 DNA sequence: TGCGCCAGCAGCTTGTGGAGGGGGCTCTACGAGCAGTACTTC.

The chain carries TRBV5-1 and TRBJ2-5; D might be TRBD2 (6 bases). CDR3 length: 13 amino acids. Trimming left V 4 bases short and J 5 bases short, with 12 bases between. Germline CDR1 is SGHRS and CDR2 is YFSETQ. This chain's CDR3 is CASSGTLIETQYF. The CDR3 bases are TGCGCCAGCAGCGGGACTCTCATCGAGACCCAGTACTTC.

The chain recombines TRBV4-1 with TRBJ2-7; possibly TRBD2 for D (5 bases). Germline V lookup: CDR1 MGHRA, CDR2 YSYEKL. V lost 0 bases and J lost 5, with 17 bases in between. This CDR3 is 16 amino acids long. CDR3 coding DNA: TGCGCCAGCAGCCAAGAGGTGGTAGCGCTCGAGAACGAGCAGTACTTC. Protein sequence: CASSQEVVALENEQYF.

The V gene is TRBV3-1 (or the pseudogene TRBV3-2), the J gene TRBJ1-1, with a possible D match to TRBD1 (6 bases). Germline lookup yields CDR1 LGHDT and CDR2 YNNKEL (reference sequence). The CDR3 spans 16 residues. V was pared by 0 bases and J by 0 bases, with 11 bases between. CDR3 in DNA: TGTGCCAGCAGCCAAGAGCGGGGGCTGATGAACACTGAAGCTTTCTTT. This encodes CASSQERGLMNTEAFF.

The chain links TRBV28 to TRBJ1-2; D is uncertain. The CDR3 contains 12 residues. V gave up 5 bases and J gave up 7 bases, with 11 bases separating them. Germline CDR1 is MDHEN and CDR2 is SYDVKM. Written as DNA, the CDR3 is TGTGCCAGCAGTGCCCAACTTCGTGGCTACACCTTC. Amino acid sequence: CASSAQLRGYTF.

This clone was counted only a few times. The CDR3 DNA is TGTGCCAGCGGAATGACACTGAACACTGAAGCTTTCTTT. It is translated as CASGMTLNTEAFF. The V gene is TRBV2, the J gene TRBJ1-1; D not certain. Trimming removed 8 bases from V and 0 bases from J, with 10 bases in between. Germline-derived CDR1 and CDR2 are SNHLY and FYNNEI. The CDR3 contains 13 residues.

The count of this clone is one. DNA for the CDR3: TGTGCCAGCAGTCCCCTGGCGGGACTAGCGGGAGAAGGTCGGGACGAGCAGTTCTTC. Translation: CASSPLAGLAGEGRDEQFF. This sequence joins TRBV28 and TRBJ2-1; TRBD2 matches 14 bases. The CDR3 sequence is 19 residues long. Per germline, CDR1 MDHEN and CDR2 SYDVKM. V lost 5 bases and J lost 10; bases outside the gene matches: 19.